This T cell receptor (beta chain) was sequenced during a study of OX40 agonist ivuxolimab in advanced cancers. Across the whole study: Ivuxolimab, which patients received intravenously every 2 weeks, was dosed at 0.01 to 10 mg/kg. The eligibility criteria allowed prior anti-PD-1, anti-PD-L1 or anti-CTLA-4 therapy, and about 40% had some. Study-level points and caveats: Low normalized T-cell clonal expansion also characterized some of the nonresponders.

Trimming stripped 0 bases from V and 0 bases from J, with 9 bases between. CDR3 size: 15 residues. Looked up from germline, CDR1 is SGHDT and CDR2 is YYEEEE. To note about this clone: The antigen is unknown.

Repertoires were generated with immunoSEQ multiplex PCR, while TCRdb's copy carries only in-frame clones and drops some. The repertoire holds 78,000 or so clones, with approximately 90% as singletons. The material was CD4+ or CD8+ T cells sorted from blood, obtained in a trial of the OX40 agonist ivuxolimab. This clonotype originated in an adult with an advanced solid tumor such as melanoma, head and neck, liver or kidney cancer. The V gene is TRBV5-6, the J gene TRBJ1-2; D perhaps matches TRBD1 (5 bases). CDR3 nucleotides: TGTGCCAGCAGCTTGGGACAGCAAGCTAACTATGGCTACACCTTC. This encodes CASSLGQQANYGYTF.